Detailed here is one T cell receptor (beta chain). Germline V gene sequence: CDR1 MNHNY, CDR2 SVGAGI (reference sequence). V was clipped by 5 bases and J by 3 bases, with 8 bases between them. The CDR3 loop spans 13 amino acids. This entry comes from a study of shared clonotypes between healthy human individuals. The repertoire was sequenced with immunoSEQ multiplex PCR; TCRdb's copy has only in-frame clones and lacks some. This sample has around 440,000 clones, with 70% to 80% found just once. The chain links TRBV6-6 to TRBJ1-3; D is ambiguous. The receptor's source is a woman between 40 and 50 years old in good health. Some clones in this sample may be carry-over from other donors' samples. Material: PBMCs. CDR3 DNA: TGTGCCAGCAGTCGCCTTGGTGGAAACACCATATATTTT. Protein sequence: CASSRLGGNTIYF.